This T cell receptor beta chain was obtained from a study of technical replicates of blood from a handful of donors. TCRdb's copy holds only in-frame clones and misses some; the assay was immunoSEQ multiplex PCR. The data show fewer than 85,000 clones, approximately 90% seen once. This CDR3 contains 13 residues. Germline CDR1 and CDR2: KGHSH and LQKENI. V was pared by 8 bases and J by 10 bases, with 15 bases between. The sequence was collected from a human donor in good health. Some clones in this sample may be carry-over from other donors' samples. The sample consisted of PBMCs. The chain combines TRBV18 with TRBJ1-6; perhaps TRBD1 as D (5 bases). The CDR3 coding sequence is TGTGCCAGCCAACAGGCGATTGAGTCACCCCTCCACTTT. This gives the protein CASQQAIESPLHF.